The 10 T cell receptor beta chains listed next were all sequenced from one sample in a study of blood T cell repertoires in COVID-19 (dated by TCRdb to about 2020). Receptors were amplified or captured by the immunoSEQ multiplex PCR assay. TCRdb retrieved this table from immuneACCESS and kept in-frame rearrangements only. Not all clones are present; in checked studies, unresolved V genes account for under half, and no reason is known for the remainder. For this sample the table gives under 200,000 clones, of which 80% to 95% were detected only once. The top ten clonotypes cover 0.45% to 0.65% of the sample. The sample comprised peripheral blood. These receptors were collected from a man in his forties or fifties with acute or convalescent COVID-19.

The rearrangement uses TRBV7-9 and TRBJ1-4; maybe TRBD1 (5 bases). The CDR3 is 13 residues long. The germline CDR1 and CDR2 sequences are SEHNR and FQNEAQ (reference sequence). V was cut by 5 bases and J by 8 bases, with 12 bases left in between. Written as DNA, the CDR3 is TGTGCCAGCAGCCCACCAGGGAGGGAAAAACTGTTTTTT. Protein sequence: CASSPPGREKLFF.

The chain is built from TRBV9 and TRBJ1-1; D uncertain. Germline V gene sequence: CDR1 SGDLS, CDR2 YYNGEE. The CDR3 extends over 14 amino acids. Between the trimmed V and J ends, which lost 0 bases and 1 base, there was a span of 7 bases. CDR3 coding DNA: TGTGCCAGCAGCGTAGAACAGCAGAACACTGAAGCTTTCTTT. Translated: CASSVEQQNTEAFF.

This rearrangement joins TRBV11-3 to TRBJ2-5; D is unresolved. CDR3 length: 13 amino acids. Germline-derived CDR1 and CDR2 are SGHNT and YENEEA. The V end was cut by 3 bases, the J end by 4 bases, with 9 bases between. DNA of the CDR3: TGTGCCAGCAGCTTCCGGGTGGGAGAGACCCAGTACTTC. Amino acid sequence: CASSFRVGETQYF.

The chain links TRBV28 to TRBJ2-6; the match to TRBD1 covers 7 bases. The CDR3 contains 19 residues. Trimming took 1 base from V and 0 from J; bases not matched to a gene: 9. From germline, CDR1 is MDHEN and CDR2 SYDVKM. The chain's CDR3 is CASSLLRDRLSSGANVLTF. For the CDR3, the DNA is TGTGCCAGCAGTTTATTGAGGGACAGACTTAGCTCTGGGGCCAACGTCCTGACTTTC.

This chain joins TRBV10-3 and TRBJ2-2; TRBD2 matches at 10 bases. The CDR3 has 15 residues. Looked up from germline, CDR1 is ENHRY and CDR2 is SYGVKD. The V gene end was trimmed by 3 bases and the J gene end by 4 bases; junction bases not matched to a gene: 2. The CDR3 sequence: CAISDSSGGTGELFF. In DNA, the CDR3 is TGTGCCATCAGTGACTCTAGCGGGGGCACCGGGGAGCTGTTTTTT.

The V and J genes are TRBV4-3 and TRBJ1-2; D remains unclear. This CDR3 spans 15 amino acids. Germline loops: CDR1 LGHNA, CDR2 YSLEER. V lost 2 bases and J 1 base, leaving 11 bases between the germline ends. CDR3 in DNA: TGCGCCAGCAGCCAATGGCGGGGTGTTAACTATGGCTACACCTTC. Encoded protein: CASSQWRGVNYGYTF.

This clone was observed a handful of times. This rearrangement joins TRBV4-2 to TRBJ2-7; 8 bases agree with TRBD2. Germline CDR1 and CDR2: LGHNA and YNFKEQ. With 1 base clipped from V and 0 bases from J, the junction kept 8 bases outside the gene matches. The CDR3 totals 17 residues. CDR3 DNA: TGTGCCAGCAGCCAAGGTAGCGGGGAACGGAGCTCCTACGAGCAGTACTTC. Its protein product is CASSQGSGERSSYEQYF.

This chain uses TRBV18 with TRBJ2-2, with unresolved D. Germline V gene data show CDR1 as KGHSH and CDR2 as LQKENI. V lost 0 bases and J lost 8, with 4 bases in between. The CDR3 totals 12 residues. The CDR3 DNA reads as TGTGCCAGCTCACCACCAGCGGGGGAGCTGTTTTTT. Translating gives CASSPPAGELFF.

The V call is TRBV7-2, the J call TRBJ2-5; tentatively, D is TRBD1 (6 bases). This CDR3 comprises 15 residues. Trimming cost V 2 bases and J 1 base, with 11 bases left between them. CDR1 is SGHTA and CDR2 is FQGNSA in the germline V gene. The CDR3 is CASSLRSGVQETQYF. DNA for the CDR3: TGTGCCAGCAGCTTAAGGTCAGGGGTCCAAGAGACCCAGTACTTC.

The chain has TRBV5-6 and TRBJ1-2, with unresolved D. Germline-derived CDR1 and CDR2 are SGHDT and YYEEEE. There are 13 residues in the CDR3. Trimming took 4 bases from V and 7 from J, leaving 14 bases between them. The chain's CDR3 is CASSLGRVGGYTF. In DNA, the CDR3 is TGTGCCAGCAGCCTCGGCCGGGTCGGTGGCTACACCTTC. The full variable domain, its missing parts supplied by reference TRBV5-6 and TRBJ1-2, is DAGVTQSPTHLIKTRGQQVTLRCSPKSGHDTVSWYQQALGQGPQFIFQYYEEEERQRGNFPDRFSGHQFPNYSSELNVNALLLGDSALYLCASSLGRVGGYTFGSGTRLTVV.